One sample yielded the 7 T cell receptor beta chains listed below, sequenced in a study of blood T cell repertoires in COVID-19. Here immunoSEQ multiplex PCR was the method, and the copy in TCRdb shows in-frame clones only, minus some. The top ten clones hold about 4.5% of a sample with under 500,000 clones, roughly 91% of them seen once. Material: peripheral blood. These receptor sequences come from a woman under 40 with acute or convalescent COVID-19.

The CDR3 nucleotides are TGTGCCAGCAGCCCTTTGGAGGGCGGGGAGCTGTTTTTT. This translates into CASSPLEGGELFF. J is TRBJ2-2 and V is TRBV7-7; tentative D call: TRBD2 (6 bases). V dropped 5 bases and J dropped 7 bases, with 11 bases sitting between them. The CDR3 is 13 amino acids. Germline V gene lookup returns CDR1 SSHAT and CDR2 FNYEAQ (reference sequence).

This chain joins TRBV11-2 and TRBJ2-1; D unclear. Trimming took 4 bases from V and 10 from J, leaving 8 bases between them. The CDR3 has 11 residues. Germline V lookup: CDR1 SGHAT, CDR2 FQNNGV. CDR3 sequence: CASSSSLEQFF. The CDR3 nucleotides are TGTGCCAGCAGCTCGAGTTTGGAGCAGTTCTTC. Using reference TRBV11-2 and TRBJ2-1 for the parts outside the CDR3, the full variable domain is EAGVAQSPRYKIIEKRQSVAFWCNPISGHATLYWYQQILGQGPKLLIQFQNNGVVDDSQLPKDRFSAERLKGVDSTLKIQPAKLEDSAVYLCASSSSLEQFFGPGTRLTVL.

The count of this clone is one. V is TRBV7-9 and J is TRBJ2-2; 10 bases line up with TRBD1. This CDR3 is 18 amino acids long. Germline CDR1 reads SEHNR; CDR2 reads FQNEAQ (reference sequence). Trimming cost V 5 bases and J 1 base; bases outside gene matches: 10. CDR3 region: CASSSRTGGFRNTGELFF. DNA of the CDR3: TGTGCCAGCAGCAGTCGGACAGGGGGATTTAGGAACACCGGGGAGCTGTTTTTT. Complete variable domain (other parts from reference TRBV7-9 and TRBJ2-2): DTGVSQNPRHKITKRGQNVTFRCDPISEHNRLYWYRQTLGQGPEFLTYFQNEAQLEKSRLLSDRFSAERPKGSFSTLEIQRTEQGDSAMYLCASSSRTGGFRNTGELFFGEGSRLTVL.

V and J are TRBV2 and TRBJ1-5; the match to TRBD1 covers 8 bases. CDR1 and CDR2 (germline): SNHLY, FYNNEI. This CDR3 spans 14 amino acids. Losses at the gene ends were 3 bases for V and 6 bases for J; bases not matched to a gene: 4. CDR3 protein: CASSDSRGPQPQHF. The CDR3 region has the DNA TGTGCCAGCAGTGATTCCAGGGGGCCTCAGCCCCAGCATTTT.

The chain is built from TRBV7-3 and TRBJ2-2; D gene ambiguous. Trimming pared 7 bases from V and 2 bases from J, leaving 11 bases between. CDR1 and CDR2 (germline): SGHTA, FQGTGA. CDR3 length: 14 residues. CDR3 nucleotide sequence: TGTGCCAGCACCAAACAACCAAACACCGGGGAGCTGTTTTTT. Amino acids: CASTKQPNTGELFF.

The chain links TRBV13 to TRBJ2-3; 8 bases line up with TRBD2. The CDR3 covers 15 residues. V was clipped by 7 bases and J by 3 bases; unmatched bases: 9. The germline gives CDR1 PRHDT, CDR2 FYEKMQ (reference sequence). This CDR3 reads CASTPGASGTDTQYF. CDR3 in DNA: TGTGCCAGCACCCCTGGGGCTAGCGGGACAGATACGCAGTATTTT.

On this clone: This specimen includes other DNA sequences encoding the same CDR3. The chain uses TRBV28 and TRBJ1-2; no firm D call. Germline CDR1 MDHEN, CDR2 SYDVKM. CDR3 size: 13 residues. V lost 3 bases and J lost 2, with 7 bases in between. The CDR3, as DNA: TGTGCCAGCAGTTTTGGAGGGAACTATGGCTACACCTTC. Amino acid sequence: CASSFGGNYGYTF.